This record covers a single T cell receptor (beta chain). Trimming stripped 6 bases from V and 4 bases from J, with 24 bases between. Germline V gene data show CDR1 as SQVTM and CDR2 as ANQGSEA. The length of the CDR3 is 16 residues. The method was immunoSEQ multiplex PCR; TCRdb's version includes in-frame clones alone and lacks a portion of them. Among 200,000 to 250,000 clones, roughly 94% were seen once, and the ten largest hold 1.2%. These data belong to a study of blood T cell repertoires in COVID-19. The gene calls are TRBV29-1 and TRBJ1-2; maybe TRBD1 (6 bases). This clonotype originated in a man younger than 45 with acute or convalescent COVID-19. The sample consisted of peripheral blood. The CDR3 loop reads CSVPRGTTSSGYGYTF. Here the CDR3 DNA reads TGCAGCGTCCCCCGGGGGACAACCTCTAGCGGCTATGGCTACACCTTC.